The entry that follows covers one T cell receptor (beta chain) sequence. What it binds is not known. Libraries were prepared by immunoSEQ multiplex PCR; TCRdb keeps only in-frame clonotypes and omits some of them. This table has around 1,900,000 clones, 93% appearing once. Naive CD8 cells lacked CD45RO, underwent positive selection for CCR7 and left out terminally differentiated effector memory CD45RA+ cells. CDR1 and CDR2 from the germline V gene are MNHEY and SVGAGI. Deletions cut 5 bases from V and 1 base from J, with 11 bases between. The CDR3 contains 14 residues. The sample is drawn from a study of shared clonotypes between healthy human individuals. Study context: The donors, two women and three men, were aged 18 to 49. Study results and limitations: The study's rarefaction showed incomplete sorted-subset sequencing despite large depth. Only blood was sampled, and tissue TCR repertoires likely differ from blood ones.

The sequenced sample was naive CD8+ T cells from PBMCs. The receptor was isolated from a young man in good health. Some clones in this sample may be carry-over from other donors' samples. The chain couples TRBV6-5 to TRBJ1-1; tentatively, D is TRBD1 (5 bases). Here the CDR3 DNA reads TGTGCCAGCAGTCCCGGGGGGACGAACACTGAAGCTTTCTTT. Protein product: CASSPGGTNTEAFF.